This TCR beta chain was retrieved from a study of blood T cell repertoires in COVID-19. Study context: Sources were T cells, B-cell-depleted T cells, or PBMCs; the material itself was cDNA or gDNA.

Original processing notes: Amplified reference gene primers provided the basis for estimating nucleated cell counts. Here immunoSEQ multiplex PCR was the method, and the copy in TCRdb shows in-frame clones only, minus some. The DNA was the basis for D and trimming; V, J and clone size are from that table. The data show about 330,000 clones, with roughly 90% seen just once and roughly 4% held by the top ten. Trimming cost V 3 bases and J 5 bases, with 10 bases left between them. This CDR3 comprises 14 residues. The germline V gene encodes CDR1 LGHNA and CDR2 YSLEER. The rearrangement links TRBV4-3 to TRBJ2-2, with D possibly matching TRBD2 (6 bases). The sequenced material came from peripheral blood. The source of this sequence is a woman in her forties or fifties with active or convalescent COVID-19. The CDR3 DNA reads TGCGCCAGCAGCCAGTTTAGCGGAACCGGGGAGCTGTTTTTT. It codes for CASSQFSGTGELFF.